This passage covers 17 T cell receptor beta chains from one sample sequenced in a study of blood T cell repertoires in COVID-19 (dated by TCRdb to the early 2020s). The library relied on the immunoSEQ multiplex PCR assay. TCRdb limited this immuneACCESS table to in-frame rearrangements with V and J called. A share of clones is missing; checked studies link under half to unresolved V genes, and the rest is unexplained. For this sample there are 110,000 or so clones; approximately 90% appear just once. Jointly, the top ten make up almost 8.5% of the sample. The specimen sequenced was peripheral blood. Receptors were obtained from a woman aged 70-85 years who had recovered from COVID-19.

The chain couples TRBV28 to TRBJ2-7; 7 nucleotides agree with TRBD1. The CDR3 contains 17 residues. The V gene's germline CDR1 is MDHEN and CDR2 SYDVKM. Trimming at V came to 5 bases and at J to 6 bases, leaving 19 bases not matched to a gene. As DNA, the CDR3 is TGTGCCAGCAGTCCCGCCGGGGCAGGGGGTTTTGAGGGCGAGCAGTACTTC. Protein: CASSPAGAGGFEGEQYF.

About this clone itself: Other nucleotide sequences in the sample specify the same CDR3. The chain employs TRBV5-4 and TRBJ1-3, with D tentatively TRBD1 (5 bases). The CDR3 covers 13 residues. The V end lost 3 bases, the J end lost 2 bases, and 6 bases lay between the germline ends. CDR1 and CDR2 (germline): SGHNT, YYREEE (reference sequence). The CDR3 region is CASSSGAGNTIYF. The CDR3 bases are TGTGCCAGCAGCTCGGGGGCTGGAAACACCATATATTTT. The variable domain in full, with the rest retrieved from reference TRBV5-4 and TRBJ1-3, is ETGVTQSPTHLIKTRGQQVTLRCSSQSGHNTVSWYQQALGQGPQFIFQYYREEENGRGNFPPRFSGLQFPNYSSELNVNALELDDSALYLCASSSGAGNTIYFGEGSWLTVV.

The chain combines TRBV9 with TRBJ1-2, with D possibly being TRBD1 (6 bases). Trimming took off 0 bases at V and 5 bases at J, with 14 bases between the two ends. The CDR3 length is 15 residues. CDR1 SGDLS and CDR2 YYNGEE come from the germline V gene. The CDR3 protein is CASSVDQVRGYGYTF. The CDR3 DNA sequence: TGTGCCAGCAGCGTAGATCAGGTCAGGGGTTATGGCTACACCTTC.

The V call is TRBV28, the J call TRBJ2-7, with D possibly TRBD2 on 6 matching bases. The CDR3 has 16 amino acids. The V gene lost 0 bases and the J gene lost 4 bases, with 16 bases spanning the gap. Germline V gene lookup returns CDR1 MDHEN and CDR2 SYDVKM. This CDR3 is CASSLWGPPSAYEQYF. The CDR3 nucleotides read TGTGCCAGCAGTTTATGGGGCCCTCCTAGCGCTTACGAGCAGTACTTC.

V usage is TRBV4-3 and J usage is TRBJ1-6, with TRBD1 matching 7 bases. The CDR3 consists of 17 residues. V shed 3 bases, J shed 0 bases, and the junction held 5 bases outside the gene matches. CDR1 and CDR2 (germline): LGHNA, YSLEER. CDR3 protein: CASSHGQASSYNSPLHF. In nucleotides, the CDR3 is TGCGCCAGCAGCCACGGACAGGCTAGCTCCTATAATTCACCCCTCCACTTT.

This chain uses TRBV19 with TRBJ1-1, with TRBD1 as a possible D gene (5 bases). Trimming pared 2 bases from V and 14 bases from J, leaving 15 bases between. This CDR3 has 12 residues. Looked up from germline, CDR1 is LNHDA and CDR2 is SQIVND (reference sequence). CDR3 sequence: CASSIRGMSRFF. In DNA, the CDR3 is TGTGCCAGTAGTATAAGGGGCATGAGTCGGTTCTTT. The whole variable domain, filled in from reference TRBV19 and TRBJ1-1, reads DGGITQSPKYLFRKEGQNVTLSCEQNLNHDAMYWYRQDPGQGLRLIYYSQIVNDFQKGDIAEGYSVSREKKESFPLTVTSAQKNPTAFYLCASSIRGMSRFFGQGTRLTVV.

Concerning this clone: The junction and the germline gene differ at one end; a read error may be behind it. The chain uses TRBV28 and TRBJ2-2, with D possibly being TRBD2 (5 bases). Germline loops: CDR1 MDHEN, CDR2 SYDVKM. This CDR3 contains 12 residues. The CDR3 sequence is CATLGNPGELFF. The CDR3 nucleotides read TGTGCCACCCTCGGGAACCCCGGGGAGCTGTTTTTT.

This chain connects TRBV7-2 to TRBJ2-2; D uncertain. The CDR3 length is 11 residues. Germline assignment: CDR1 SGHTA and CDR2 FQGNSA. V gave up 5 bases and J gave up 9 bases, with 7 bases separating them. The CDR3 nucleotides read TGTGCCAGCAGCCTCTTCCGGGAGCTGTTTTTT. Protein: CASSLFRELFF.

This chain uses TRBV18 with TRBJ1-1, with 7 bases aligning to TRBD1. V gave up 6 bases and J gave up 3 bases; unmatched junction bases: 4. This CDR3 is built from 13 residues. Germline V gene lookup returns CDR1 KGHSH and CDR2 LQKENI. The CDR3 sequence is CASSLTGDTEAFF. As DNA, the CDR3 is TGTGCCAGCTCCTTAACAGGGGACACTGAAGCTTTCTTT.

This chain links TRBV6-5 with TRBJ2-1; the match to TRBD2 covers 9 bases. The germline CDR1 and CDR2 sequences are MNHEY and SVGAGI. Trimming cost V 6 bases and J 2 bases; bases outside gene matches: 5. The CDR3 is 15 residues long. CDR3 amino acids: CASRIAGAPYNEQFF. For the CDR3, the DNA is TGTGCCAGCAGAATAGCGGGAGCCCCCTACAATGAGCAGTTCTTC.

This chain joins TRBV7-9 and TRBJ2-2; tentative D call: TRBD1 (5 bases). CDR3 length equals 15 residues. V lost 1 base to trimming and J lost 7 bases, with 13 bases between them. Germline V lookup: CDR1 SEHNR, CDR2 FQNEAQ (reference sequence). The CDR3 loop is CASSLDDSFFGELFF. CDR3 DNA sequence: TGTGCCAGCAGCTTAGACGACAGTTTCTTCGGGGAGCTGTTTTTT.

This chain links TRBV12-3 or TRBV12-4 with TRBJ2-3; D gene ambiguous. V lost 5 bases and J 7 bases, leaving 7 bases between the germline ends. This CDR3 contains 11 residues. CDR3 nucleotide sequence: TGTGCCAGCAGTCACTCTTATACGCAGTATTTT. Translating gives CASSHSYTQYF.

The chain is built from TRBV7-9 and TRBJ2-1, with D tentatively TRBD1 (5 bases). Germline CDR1 is SEHNR and CDR2 is FQNEAQ (reference sequence). The CDR3 extends over 16 amino acids. The germline V and J ends were trimmed by 1 base and 0 bases, with 10 bases remaining between them. CDR3 protein: CASSLDPQGSYNEQFF. Here the CDR3 DNA reads TGTGCCAGCAGCTTAGACCCCCAGGGCTCCTACAATGAGCAGTTCTTC.

This chain uses TRBV7-2 with TRBJ1-1, with TRBD1 as a possible D gene (5 bases). From germline, CDR1 is SGHTA and CDR2 FQGNSA. Trimming shortened V by 6 bases and J by 1 base, and 9 bases separated the two germline ends. The CDR3 is 13 amino acids. CDR3: CASRFQGNTEAFF. CDR3 DNA: TGTGCCAGCAGGTTTCAGGGGAACACTGAAGCTTTCTTT.

The CDR3 DNA follows: TGTGCCAGCAGCCTGGGGACAGGGGGCCTCTATGGCTACACCTTC. It codes for CASSLGTGGLYGYTF. The chain couples TRBV16 to TRBJ1-2; 12 bases agree with TRBD1. V shed 4 bases and J 4 bases; nucleotides not matched to a gene: 4. Germline assignment: CDR1 KGHSY and CDR2 FQNENV. CDR3 size: 15 residues.

Comments on this clone: A junction end diverges from the germline sequence, so it may reflect a read error. The V and J genes are TRBV6-2 or TRBV6-3 and TRBJ2-1, with D hard to call. Germline lookup yields CDR1 MNHEY and CDR2 SVGEGT. CDR3 length: 13 amino acids. The CDR3 DNA is TGTGCCACCAGTCGGAGCTCCTACAATGAGCAGTTCTTC. This encodes CATSRSSYNEQFF.

This rearrangement joins TRBV9 to TRBJ2-3; D remains ambiguous. CDR1 is SGDLS and CDR2 is YYNGEE in the germline V gene. The CDR3 contains 15 residues. V was clipped by 0 bases and J by 2 bases, with 10 bases between them. CDR3 protein: CASSVDARPTDTQYF. The CDR3 bases are TGTGCCAGCAGCGTAGACGCTAGGCCCACAGATACGCAGTATTTT.